This TCR beta chain was found in a study of control samples from healthy donors and cancer patients. Trimming shortened V by 4 bases and J by 5 bases, and 17 bases separated the two germline ends. The CDR3 runs to 15 residues. Germline CDR1 MGHRA, CDR2 YSYEKL. Some clones are missing from TCRdb's copy, which holds only in-frame ones; the method was immunoSEQ multiplex PCR. Of over 45,000 clones in the sample, around nine tenths were seen once. Specimen: PBMCs. The chain is built from TRBV4-1 and TRBJ1-1, with D unresolved. The sequence came from a man in his forties with colorectal cancer. CDR3 protein: CASSPTGAQRTEAFF. CDR3 nucleotides: TGCGCCAGCAGCCCGACGGGCGCCCAGAGGACTGAAGCTTTCTTT.